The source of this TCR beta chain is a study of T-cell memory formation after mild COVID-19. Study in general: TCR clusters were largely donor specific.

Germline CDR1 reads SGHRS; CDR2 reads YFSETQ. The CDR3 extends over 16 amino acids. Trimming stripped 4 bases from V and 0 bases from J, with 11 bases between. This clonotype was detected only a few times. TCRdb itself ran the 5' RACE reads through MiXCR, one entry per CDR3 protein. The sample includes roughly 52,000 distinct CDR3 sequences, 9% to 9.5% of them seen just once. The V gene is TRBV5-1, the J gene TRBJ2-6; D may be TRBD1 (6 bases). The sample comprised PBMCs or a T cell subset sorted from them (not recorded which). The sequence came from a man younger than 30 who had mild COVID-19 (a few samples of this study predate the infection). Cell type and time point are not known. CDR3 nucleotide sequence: TGCGCCAGCAGCAGGGGGACAAACTCTGGGGCCAACGTCCTGACTTTC. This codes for CASSRGTNSGANVLTF. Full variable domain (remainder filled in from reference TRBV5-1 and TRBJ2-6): KAGVTQTPRYLIKTRGQQVTLSCSPISGHRSVSWYQQTPGQGLQFLFEYFSETQRNKGNFPGRFSGRQFSNSRSEMNVSTLELGDSALYLCASSRGTNSGANVLTFGAGSRLTVL.